This TCR beta chain derives from a study of blood T cell repertoires in COVID-19 (dated by TCRdb to 2018 to 2020). Concerning the study at large: Recovered participants in ImmuneRACE Cohort 3 were defined by two consecutive negative NP/OP PCR tests, clearance by a healthcare professional, or resolution of symptoms. Collaborator samples came from the United States, Italy and Spain and covered acute and convalescent phases of COVID-19. The prospective study material was composed of cDNA or gDNA derived from T cells, B-cell-depleted T cells, or PBMCs. Subjects who had been exposed to COVID-19, were actively infected with it, or had recovered from it provided the deeply sampled blood TCRbeta repertoires that made up the dataset. The repertoires were released in a freely available public database intended as a resource for research on the immune response to SARS-CoV-2. The samples were drawn from the first 160 participants of the ongoing ImmuneRACE study and from 1,254 subjects provided by 6 global collaborators. Nearly every sample came with metadata listing a de-identified subject ID, COVID-19 status, age in years and sex. Where HLA class I and class II types were available, the types were taken from metadata supplied by the sample provider, not from assay-based typing.

In the prospective study, participants were about 18 to 95 years old, resided in 24 geographic areas of the United States, and were enrolled through a virtual design. In the prospective study, cohorts were assigned on the basis of participant-reported clinical history obtained from a screening survey and a study questionnaire. In the prospective study, whole blood, serum and a nasopharyngeal or oropharyngeal swab were collected from each participant by mobile phlebotomists. Prospective study participants could optionally give additional blood draws and questionnaires over an approximately 2-month period. Before DNA extraction, prospective study blood samples were shipped either frozen or at room temperature. TCRbeta CDR3 regions were amplified from genomic DNA by means of the immunoSEQ Assay, a bias-controlled multiplex PCR. Per the authors' processing: The number of nucleated cells in each sample was estimated by amplification of reference gene primers within the assay. To quantify the absolute abundance of each unique TCRbeta CDR3 rearrangement, sequence reads were collapsed and filtered. Productive Simpson clonality was computed per sample as the square root of Simpson's diversity index over productive rearrangements. In its TCRdb copy, this immuneACCESS table keeps in-frame sequences only and misses some clones. Where compared with another copy, unresolved V genes explain less than half of these, and the others have no known cause. That table is the source of V, J and clone size, and D and trimming were worked out from the DNA. The sample includes about 170,000 clones, with 79% observed a single time. Together, the top ten hold around 19% of the sample.

As for this clone: The antigen it binds to is not known. Qualities for individual bases were not recorded, and no much larger clone is one base off.

Study-wide conclusions, independent of this receptor: How much clinical and demographic metadata was included differed by source and by participant, and the metadata was provided uncurated.

The sequence came from a woman in her seventies in a cohort exposed to, infected with or recovered from COVID-19 (not recorded which). Specimen: PBMCs or T cells enriched from blood (not recorded which).

The nucleotides are TGTGCTCCAGTGGGCGGGGGGCTCACTGAAGCTTTCTTT. Translation gives CAPVGGGLTEAFF. The rearranged segments are TRBV27 and TRBJ1-1; D gene: possibly TRBD1, on 6 matching bases. From the germline V gene (reference sequence), CDR1 is MNHEY and CDR2 is SMNVEV. The CDR3 sequence holds 13 residues, the cysteine and phenylalanine included. Kept here is only the CDR3 DNA, which spans 39 bases and is read in frame from base 1.